This entry concerns a single TCR beta chain. Antigen: not known. TCRdb keeps only in-frame clones here, not all; method: immunoSEQ multiplex PCR. This table has 25,000 to 30,000 clones, under 95% appearing once. The data were obtained in a study of tissue T cells after allogeneic stem cell transplantation. Points from the study as a whole: Only a limited share of tissue TCRs appeared in blood or spleen.

The CDR3 runs to 16 residues. Looked up from germline, CDR1 is MNHEY and CDR2 is SVGAGI. Deletions cut 2 bases from V and 7 bases from J, with 17 bases between. The sample here was blood, taken before transplantation. V is TRBV6-5 and J is TRBJ1-4; D is possibly TRBD1 (6 bases). The receptor's source is a male donor at least 60 years old who later had graft-versus-host disease after an allogeneic stem cell transplant. The CDR3 sequence is CASSYVIGGSGEKLFF. In nucleotides, the CDR3 is TGTGCCAGCAGTTACGTTATCGGGGGCTCGGGTGAAAAACTGTTTTTT.